This T cell receptor (beta chain) comes out of a study of T cells expressing NK-cell markers. The CDR3 contains 14 residues. The germline CDR1 and CDR2 sequences are MNHNS and SASEGT. Template switching by 5'RACE with UMIs generated the TCR beta cDNA. Following a re-call of the 5' RACE reads, TCRdb has one entry per CDR3 protein and lacks DNA. The sample's table shows hundreds of thousands of distinct CDR3 sequences. V gene TRBV6-1 combines with J gene TRBJ2-2. This TCR derives from a man in his late teens or twenties in good health. The sequencing input was blood T cells: a sorted CD56 or NKG2C T cell subset, CD4+ or CD8+ T cells, or bulk PBMC T cells (not recorded which). This CDR3 reads CASSEWGGAGELFF.